These 4 T cell receptor beta chains originate from one sample sequenced in a study of T cells in Graves' hyperthyroidism and ophthalmopathy. Regions amplified from RNA transcripts were the TCR beta CDR3 regions. TCR CDR3 regions were first amplified by RT-PCR with HTBI primers. TCRdb called the multiplex PCR reads again in MiXCR, with one record for every CDR3 protein. Among 550,000 to 700,000 distinct CDR3 sequences listed, roughly 50% were seen once. Sequenced: peripheral blood or thyroid tissue (not recorded which). The source of these receptors is an adult woman with Graves' disease, either hyperthyroidism or ophthalmopathy (not recorded which).

This clonotype appeared many times. The J gene is TRBJ1-2, the V gene TRBV20-1; 8 bases fit TRBD1. This CDR3 is 14 amino acids long. Germline V CDR1 and CDR2: DFQATT, SNEGSKA (reference sequence). The CDR3 nucleotides read TGCAGCCGAACCCCAGGGGGCGGGTACTATGGCTACACCTTC. Its protein product is CSRTPGGGYYGYTF.

To note about this clonotype: A clone one base away is much larger, so this may be a read error. The V and J genes are TRBV5-1 and TRBJ2-5; D unresolved. With the DNA end fitting TRBJ2-1 better, the J assignment may be wrong. In germline, CDR1 is SGHRS, CDR2 YFSETQ. CDR3 size: 12 residues. CDR3 DNA sequence: TGCGCCAGCAGCTTGGGGCTGGAGACCCAGTTCTTC. As protein: CASSLGLETQFF.

The chain recombines TRBV7-9 with TRBJ1-5; D ambiguous. The CDR3 is 12 residues long. Germline V gene sequence: CDR1 SEHNR, CDR2 FQNEAQ (reference sequence). The germline V and J ends were trimmed by 4 bases and 10 bases, with 11 bases remaining between them. CDR3 amino acids: CASSSFVSPQHF. CDR3 nucleotides: TGTGCCAGCAGCTCATTTGTAAGCCCCCAGCATTTT.

The chain has TRBV7-9 and TRBJ1-5, with D unclear. The germline V gene encodes CDR1 SEHNR and CDR2 FQNEAQ (reference sequence). Trimming removed 6 bases from V and 3 bases from J, with 12 bases in between. This CDR3 has 14 amino acids. CDR3: CASRQDGYNQPQHF. As DNA, the CDR3 is TGTGCCAGCAGGCAGGACGGCTACAATCAGCCCCAGCATTTT.